These 12 T cell receptor beta chains were sequenced from one sample in a study of blood T cells in healthy people across ages. Together with a sample-barcoded 5' primer, a J-beta primer mix was included in a second PCR lasting about 6 to 11 cycles. Each CDR3 protein is one row after TCRdb ran MiXCR on the 5' RACE reads. The sample has around 800,000 distinct CDR3 sequences; roughly 24% are singletons. These data also formed part of another study, on T cells of mothers and their children.

The source material was blood. The origin of the receptors is a boy younger than 18 in good health.

This clonotype showed up just a few times. The chain recombines TRBV6-5 with TRBJ2-7; D is perhaps TRBD2 (6 bases). Trimming stripped 11 bases from V and 7 bases from J, with 21 bases between. Germline V gives CDR1 MNHEY, CDR2 SVGAGI. CDR3 length: 13 residues. DNA for the CDR3: TGTGCCGCTGGACGGAGGGAGATAAGAGAGCAGTACTTC. Translation gives CAAGRREIREQYF.

There are a few counts of this clonotype. The chain has TRBV29-1 and TRBJ2-5, with 8 positions matching TRBD1. Germline CDR1 reads SQVTM; CDR2 reads ANQGSEA. V was clipped by 5 bases and J by 3 bases; unmatched bases: 2. The CDR3 extends over 12 amino acids. The CDR3 sequence: CSVSDREETQYF. CDR3 nucleotide sequence: TGCAGCGTTTCGGACAGGGAAGAGACCCAGTACTTC. The whole variable domain, remainder taken from reference TRBV29-1 and TRBJ2-5, is SAVISQKPSRDICQRGTSLTIQCQVDSQVTMMFWYRQQPGQSLTLIATANQGSEATYESGFVIDKFPISRPNLTFSTLTVSNMSPEDSSIYLCSVSDREETQYFGPGTRLLVL.

This clonotype was seen only a few times. The chain has TRBV11-2 and TRBJ2-7; D is ambiguous. The DNA end is a closer match to TRBJ2-1, so the J assignment may be wrong. This CDR3 contains 16 residues. The germline CDR1 and CDR2 sequences are SGHAT and FQNNGV. The CDR3 DNA sequence: TGTGCCAGCAGCTTAGTTGCAGCGCCTCTCTACAATGAGCAGTTCTTC. Translating gives CASSLVAAPLYNEQFF.

The CDR3 sequence: CSARGDSLSNTEAFF. CDR3 DNA: TGCAGTGCTAGAGGGGACAGCCTTTCTAACACTGAAGCTTTCTTT. The rearrangement uses TRBV20-1 and TRBJ1-1; 7 bases fit TRBD1. The J segment lost 2 bases and the V segment lost 1 base, leaving 7 bases of the junction unmatched. Per the germline V gene, CDR1 is DFQATT and CDR2 is SNEGSKA (reference sequence). The CDR3 has 15 amino acids.

The table lists this clonotype with a few counts. The V call is TRBV28, the J call TRBJ2-5, with 7 bases fitting TRBD2. Near its end, the DNA agrees better with TRBJ2-7, so the J call may be wrong. Germline V CDR1 and CDR2: MDHEN, SYDVKM. The CDR3 length is 13 residues. The CDR3 DNA reads as TGTGCCAGCAGCCCGGGACTACACTACGAGCAGTACTTC. It is translated as CASSPGLHYEQYF.

The chain couples TRBV25-1 to TRBJ2-7; D call uncertain. The V end was cut by 2 bases, the J end by 2 bases, with 7 bases between. This CDR3 region has 13 residues. Germline assignment: CDR1 MGHDK and CDR2 SYGVNS. The CDR3: CASSEVGTYEQYF. CDR3 coding DNA: TGTGCCAGCAGTGAAGTGGGCACCTACGAGCAGTACTTC.

There are a few counts of this clonotype. This sequence joins TRBV20-1 and TRBJ2-7; D remains unclear. In germline, CDR1 is DFQATT, CDR2 SNEGSKA (reference sequence). This CDR3 is 11 amino acids long. V gave up 6 bases and J gave up 0 bases, with 6 bases separating them. CDR3 residues: CSAYDSYEQYF. Here the CDR3 DNA reads TGCAGTGCCTATGACTCCTACGAGCAGTACTTC.

This clonotype was recorded a few times. The chain joins TRBV10-3 to TRBJ1-2, with D tentatively TRBD1 (5 bases). Germline CDR1 and CDR2: ENHRY and SYGVKD. Trimming cost V 2 bases and J 3 bases, with 7 bases left between them. This CDR3 contains 13 residues. The CDR3, as DNA: TGTGCCATCAGTGAGGGGGCAGACTATGGCTACACCTTC. It is translated as CAISEGADYGYTF.

The chain joins TRBV20-1 to TRBJ2-5; 9 nucleotides match TRBD1. Per germline, CDR1 DFQATT and CDR2 SNEGSKA (reference sequence). The CDR3 covers 14 residues. With V trimmed by 3 bases and J by 1 base, 3 bases remained unmatched. The chain's CDR3 is CSASKTGGQETQYF. The CDR3 DNA sequence: TGCAGTGCTAGCAAGACAGGGGGCCAAGAGACCCAGTACTTC.

This clonotype has only a few counts. The V gene is TRBV20-1, the J gene TRBJ2-1, with TRBD2 as a possible D gene (5 bases). Germline V CDR1 and CDR2: DFQATT, SNEGSKA (reference sequence). Trimming took off 6 bases at V and 3 bases at J, with 12 bases between the two ends. This CDR3 has 13 amino acids. CDR3 bases: TGCAGTGCGAACACCGGGGACTACAATGAGCAGTTCTTC. It yields the protein CSANTGDYNEQFF.

This chain joins TRBV9 and TRBJ2-5; 8 positions agree with TRBD2. The DNA end is more similar to TRBJ2-7, so the J call may be wrong. The CDR3 runs to 15 residues. Germline values: CDR1 SGDLS, CDR2 YYNGEE. CDR3 residues: CASSGGAGAQGEQYF. CDR3 DNA: TGTGCCAGCAGCGGGGGAGCGGGGGCGCAAGGCGAGCAGTACTTC.

This clonotype occurred a few times. The chain joins TRBV7-6 to TRBJ2-5; TRBD2 matches at 9 bases. This CDR3 comprises 14 residues. V was clipped by 4 bases and J by 8 bases; unmatched bases: 8. Germline V CDR1 and CDR2: SGHVS, FNYEAQ. The CDR3 nucleotides are TGTGCCAGCAGCTCGCGGACTAGCGAAGGAACCCAGTACTTC. Translated: CASSSRTSEGTQYF. The variable domain in full, completed from reference TRBV7-6 and TRBJ2-5, reads GAGVSQSPRYKVTKRGQDVALRCDPISGHVSLYWYRQALGQGPEFLTYFNYEAQQDKSGLPNDRFSAERPEGSISTLTIQRTEQRDSAMYRCASSSRTSEGTQYFGPGTRLLVL.